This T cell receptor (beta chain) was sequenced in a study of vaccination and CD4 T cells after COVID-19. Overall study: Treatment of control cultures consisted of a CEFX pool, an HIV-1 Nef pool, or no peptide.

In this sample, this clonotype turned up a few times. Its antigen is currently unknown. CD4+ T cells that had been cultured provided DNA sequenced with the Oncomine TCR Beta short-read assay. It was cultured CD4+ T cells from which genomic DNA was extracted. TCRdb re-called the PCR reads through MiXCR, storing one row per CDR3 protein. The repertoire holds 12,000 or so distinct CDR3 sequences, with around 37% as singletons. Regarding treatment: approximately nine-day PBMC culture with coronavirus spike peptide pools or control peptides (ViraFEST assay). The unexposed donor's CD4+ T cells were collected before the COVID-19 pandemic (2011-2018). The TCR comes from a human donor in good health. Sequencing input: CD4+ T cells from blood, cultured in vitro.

CDR3 sequence (DNA): TGTGCCAGCAGCTTCGGGACAGGGGGACGCTATGGCTACACCTTC. Its protein product is CASSFGTGGRYGYTF. The V call is TRBV7-2, the J call TRBJ1-2, with 11 bases lining up with TRBD1. The length of the CDR3 is 15 residues. CDR1 SGHTA and CDR2 FQGNSA come from the germline V gene. V was pared by 3 bases and J by 4 bases, with 4 bases of the junction left unmatched.